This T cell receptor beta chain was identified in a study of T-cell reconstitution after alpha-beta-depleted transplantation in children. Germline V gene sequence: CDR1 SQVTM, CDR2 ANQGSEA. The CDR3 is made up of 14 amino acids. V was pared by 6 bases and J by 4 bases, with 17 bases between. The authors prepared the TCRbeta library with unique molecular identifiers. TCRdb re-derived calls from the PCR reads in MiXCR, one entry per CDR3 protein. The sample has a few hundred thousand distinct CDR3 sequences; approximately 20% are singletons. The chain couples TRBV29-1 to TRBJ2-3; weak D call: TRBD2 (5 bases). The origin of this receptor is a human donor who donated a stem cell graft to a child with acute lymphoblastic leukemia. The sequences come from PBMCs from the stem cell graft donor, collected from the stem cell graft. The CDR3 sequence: CSVWTRKGADTQYF. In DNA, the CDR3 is TGCAGCGTATGGACTCGCAAAGGAGCAGATACGCAGTATTTT.